Listed below are T cell receptor beta chains from one sample, sequenced in a study of blood T cell repertoires in COVID-19. Only in-frame clones appear in the TCRdb table, and some are missing; sequencing was by immunoSEQ multiplex PCR. This table has 250,000 to 300,000 clones, approximately 87% appearing once. The sequenced material came from peripheral blood. These TCRs come from a man in his 60s who had recovered from COVID-19. Both conserved end residues are trimmed from each CDR3. Each record gives: CDR3 protein, clone size, V gene, CDR3 length, D gene, J gene. A D gene is named only where the DNA matches it firmly. The listing skips clone size in some rows; elsewhere it reads once, few, many or a size class.

CDR3 protein: ASSLAGKRPY
clone size: -
V gene: TRBV11-1
CDR3 length: 10
D gene: -
J gene: TRBJ2-3

CDR3 protein: ASSFQGLYEQY
clone size: -
V gene: TRBV28
CDR3 length: 11
D gene: -
J gene: TRBJ2-7

CDR3 protein: ASSPTRDRGTEAF
clone size: -
V gene: TRBV10-1
CDR3 length: 13
D gene: TRBD1
J gene: TRBJ1-1

CDR3 protein: ASSESGGATDTQY
clone size: -
V gene: TRBV3-1/TRBV3-2
CDR3 length: 13
D gene: TRBD2
J gene: TRBJ2-3

CDR3 protein: ASSLDRGNYGYT
clone size: -
V gene: TRBV5-1
CDR3 length: 12
D gene: TRBD1
J gene: TRBJ1-2

CDR3 protein: ASRTSGGPNEKLF
clone size: -
V gene: TRBV19
CDR3 length: 13
D gene: TRBD1
J gene: TRBJ1-4

CDR3 protein: ASSYPRGTAYEQY
clone size: few
V gene: TRBV6-6
CDR3 length: 13
D gene: TRBD1
J gene: TRBJ2-7

CDR3 protein: ASREGKGPNNQPQH
clone size: few
V gene: TRBV2
CDR3 length: 14
D gene: -
J gene: TRBJ1-5

CDR3 protein: ASSAGTTNIQY
clone size: -
V gene: TRBV5-1
CDR3 length: 11
D gene: -
J gene: TRBJ2-4

CDR3 protein: VRSLGGQGARYEQY
clone size: few
V gene: TRBV7-5
CDR3 length: 14
D gene: -
J gene: TRBJ2-7

CDR3 protein: ASSLGLAGVNEQF
clone size: -
V gene: TRBV5-5
CDR3 length: 13
D gene: TRBD2
J gene: TRBJ2-1

CDR3 protein: ASRYSGGETQY
clone size: -
V gene: TRBV25-1
CDR3 length: 11
D gene: -
J gene: TRBJ2-5

CDR3 protein: ASSGDGTPTSGRVEGQY
clone size: -
V gene: TRBV5-6
CDR3 length: 17
D gene: TRBD2
J gene: TRBJ2-7

CDR3 protein: ASSADREVGELF
clone size: -
V gene: TRBV9
CDR3 length: 12
D gene: -
J gene: TRBJ2-2

CDR3 protein: ASSLRTTGNEQF
clone size: few
V gene: TRBV19
CDR3 length: 12
D gene: -
J gene: TRBJ2-1

CDR3 protein: AWRGTGEYEKLF
clone size: -
V gene: TRBV30
CDR3 length: 12
D gene: TRBD1
J gene: TRBJ1-4

CDR3 protein: ASSLGSGGDRNSPLH
clone size: -
V gene: TRBV7-6
CDR3 length: 15
D gene: TRBD1
J gene: TRBJ1-6

CDR3 protein: ASSLASGTAYNEQF
clone size: few
V gene: TRBV7-2
CDR3 length: 14
D gene: TRBD2
J gene: TRBJ2-1

CDR3 protein: ASSLTSGGQETQY
clone size: -
V gene: TRBV28
CDR3 length: 13
D gene: TRBD2
J gene: TRBJ2-5

CDR3 protein: SVSTGRVAKNIQY
clone size: -
V gene: TRBV29-1
CDR3 length: 13
D gene: -
J gene: TRBJ2-4

CDR3 protein: ASSATYAETQY
clone size: once
V gene: TRBV11-2
CDR3 length: 11
D gene: -
J gene: TRBJ2-5

CDR3 protein: ASSSQPGGSTEAF
clone size: -
V gene: TRBV5-5
CDR3 length: 13
D gene: -
J gene: TRBJ1-1

CDR3 protein: ASSYGSPAGSDTQY
clone size: -
V gene: TRBV5-1
CDR3 length: 14
D gene: TRBD2
J gene: TRBJ2-3

CDR3 protein: ASSLETGQPQH
clone size: -
V gene: TRBV12-3/TRBV12-4
CDR3 length: 11
D gene: -
J gene: TRBJ1-5

CDR3 protein: ASSPRGGQSGELF
clone size: -
V gene: TRBV5-8
CDR3 length: 13
D gene: -
J gene: TRBJ2-2

CDR3 protein: ASSLSGTRPYEQY
clone size: -
V gene: TRBV28
CDR3 length: 13
D gene: -
J gene: TRBJ2-7

CDR3 protein: ASSYRPPPYNEQF
clone size: -
V gene: TRBV27
CDR3 length: 13
D gene: -
J gene: TRBJ2-1

CDR3 protein: ASSFGPYLEQY
clone size: -
V gene: TRBV11-2
CDR3 length: 11
D gene: -
J gene: TRBJ2-7

CDR3 protein: ASSPGGSSTDTQY
clone size: -
V gene: TRBV27
CDR3 length: 13
D gene: -
J gene: TRBJ2-3

CDR3 protein: ASAGPLNEKLF
clone size: many
V gene: TRBV19
CDR3 length: 11
D gene: -
J gene: TRBJ1-4

CDR3 protein: ASSSGVVSGNTIY
clone size: -
V gene: TRBV9
CDR3 length: 13
D gene: -
J gene: TRBJ1-3

CDR3 protein: ASSRTGREKLF
clone size: -
V gene: TRBV5-1
CDR3 length: 11
D gene: -
J gene: TRBJ1-4

CDR3 protein: ASRPQAQGSNTEAF
clone size: once
V gene: TRBV5-1
CDR3 length: 14
D gene: -
J gene: TRBJ1-1

CDR3 protein: ASSFRRQGANEQF
clone size: -
V gene: TRBV7-3
CDR3 length: 13
D gene: TRBD1
J gene: TRBJ2-1

CDR3 protein: AWSAGGLSNQPQH
clone size: few
V gene: TRBV30
CDR3 length: 13
D gene: TRBD1
J gene: TRBJ1-5

CDR3 protein: ASRRGGSSYNEQF
clone size: -
V gene: TRBV6-5
CDR3 length: 13
D gene: TRBD2
J gene: TRBJ2-1

CDR3 protein: ASSQDTESSYNEQF
clone size: -
V gene: TRBV3-1/TRBV3-2
CDR3 length: 14
D gene: -
J gene: TRBJ2-1

CDR3 protein: ASSQARSNQPQH
clone size: -
V gene: TRBV3-1/TRBV3-2
CDR3 length: 12
D gene: -
J gene: TRBJ1-5

CDR3 protein: ASSPQGAEAF
clone size: once
V gene: TRBV18
CDR3 length: 10
D gene: -
J gene: TRBJ1-1

CDR3 protein: ATSGSFDEQY
clone size: -
V gene: TRBV7-9
CDR3 length: 10
D gene: TRBD2
J gene: TRBJ2-7

CDR3 protein: AWRGLAANEQF
clone size: -
V gene: TRBV30
CDR3 length: 11
D gene: TRBD2
J gene: TRBJ2-1

CDR3 protein: ASSLVAGGLDTQY
clone size: -
V gene: TRBV7-6
CDR3 length: 13
D gene: TRBD2
J gene: TRBJ2-3

CDR3 protein: SAGQRSSYEQY
clone size: -
V gene: TRBV29-1
CDR3 length: 11
D gene: -
J gene: TRBJ2-7